This paragraph reports one T cell receptor beta chain. Antigen unknown. Staining for CD45RO/CCR7/CD25/CD127/CD95/CD27 allowed sorting of CD4+ naive, central memory, regulatory and stem cell-like memory cells. Germline V lookup: CDR1 SGHRS, CDR2 YFSETQ. V shed 0 bases and J 7 bases; nucleotides not matched to a gene: 6. The CDR3 has 16 amino acids. Investigators reverse transcribed all isolated RNA, so they sequenced expressed TCRB transcripts. The repertoire was sequenced with immunoSEQ multiplex PCR; TCRdb's copy has only in-frame clones and lacks some. Here the sample spans over 700,000 clones, under 20% being singletons. The data were obtained in a study of beta chain features in type 1 diabetes. The overall study: The patient and healthy donor groups were comparable for age, gender and cell yields. Overall study results and limits: At VDJ recombination sites, type 1 diabetes patients had fewer insertions and more deleted nucleotides. The study found that naive, central memory and Treg TCRB repertoires appeared more similar in patients than in healthy donors.

Sequenced sample: naive CD4+ T cells from blood. The V call is TRBV5-1, the J call TRBJ1-5; 11 bases are shared with TRBD1. The clonotype was recovered from a woman younger than 35 in good health. The CDR3 here is CASSLGTGGLKQPQHF. Here the CDR3 DNA reads TGCGCCAGCAGCTTGGGGACAGGGGGCCTAAAGCAGCCCCAGCATTTT.